The 21 T cell receptor beta chains in this list originate from one sample, sequenced in a study of blood T cell repertoires in COVID-19. Here immunoSEQ multiplex PCR was the method, and the copy in TCRdb shows in-frame clones only, minus some. The sample lists 220,000 or so clones, approximately 88% occurring once. The sequencing input was peripheral blood. These receptors all come from a man in his fifties or sixties who had recovered from COVID-19.

The chain links TRBV7-9 to TRBJ1-2; D not certain. V was trimmed by 1 base and J by 6 bases, leaving 12 bases between them. From germline, CDR1 is SEHNR and CDR2 FQNEAQ (reference sequence). This CDR3 comprises 14 residues. The CDR3 sequence is CASSLGQEANGYTF. CDR3 coding DNA: TGTGCCAGCAGCTTAGGGCAGGAGGCGAATGGCTACACCTTC.

The chain uses TRBV4-1 and TRBJ2-7; 10 positions match TRBD2. Germline CDR1 and CDR2: MGHRA and YSYEKL. CDR3 length: 16 amino acids. V was pared by 0 bases and J by 3 bases, with 5 bases of the junction left unmatched. DNA of the CDR3: TGCGCCAGCAGCCAAGAAAGGCTAGCGGGAGACTACGAGCAGTACTTC. Amino acid sequence: CASSQERLAGDYEQYF.

The chain recombines TRBV4-2 with TRBJ1-6; D not resolved. The CDR3 spans 16 residues. Per germline, CDR1 LGHNA and CDR2 YNFKEQ. Trimming pared 1 base from V and 7 bases from J, leaving 14 bases between. The CDR3 region has the DNA TGTGCCAGCAGCCAAGCCGAGGGATTAGACAATTCACCCCTCCACTTT. Encoded protein: CASSQAEGLDNSPLHF.

The chain joins TRBV5-1 to TRBJ2-1, with D maybe TRBD2 (6 bases). V was shortened by 4 bases and J by 1 base, with 9 bases between the two germline ends. This CDR3 is 14 amino acids long. Germline V gene lookup returns CDR1 SGHRS and CDR2 YFSETQ. CDR3 amino acids: CASSRDSSYNEQFF. DNA for the CDR3: TGCGCCAGCAGCCGGGACTCGTCCTACAATGAGCAGTTCTTC. Full variable domain (rest looked up from reference TRBV5-1 and TRBJ2-1): KAGVTQTPRYLIKTRGQQVTLSCSPISGHRSVSWYQQTPGQGLQFLFEYFSETQRNKGNFPGRFSGRQFSNSRSEMNVSTLELGDSALYLCASSRDSSYNEQFFGPGTRLTVL.

V and J are TRBV27 and TRBJ2-7; maybe TRBD1 (6 bases). Trimming removed 5 bases at V and 2 bases at J, with 16 bases between. The CDR3 contains 15 residues. Germline V gene lookup returns CDR1 MNHEY and CDR2 SMNVEV (reference sequence). This CDR3 reads CASSTPRDNTYEQYF. The CDR3 coding sequence is TGTGCCAGCAGTACGCCCCGGGACAATACCTACGAGCAGTACTTC.

The chain is built from TRBV7-3 and TRBJ2-1; D possibly corresponds to TRBD2 (6 bases). This CDR3 has 15 residues. From germline, CDR1 is SGHTA and CDR2 FQGTGA. The V and J ends lost 5 bases and 7 bases respectively, with 18 bases between them. CDR3 nucleotides: TGTGCCAGCAGCCCCGGAGGGAGAGGTTTGAATGAGCAGTTCTTC. As protein: CASSPGGRGLNEQFF. Together with reference TRBV7-3 and TRBJ2-1, the CDR3 gives the full variable domain: GAGVSQTPSNKVTEKGKYVELRCDPISGHTALYWYRQSLGQGPEFLIYFQGTGAADDSGLPNDRFFAVRPEGSVSTLKIQRTERGDSAVYLCASSPGGRGLNEQFFGPGTRLTVL.

The gene calls are TRBV7-8 and TRBJ1-2, with D tentatively TRBD1 (6 bases). The CDR3 has 14 residues. V was pared by 2 bases and J by 3 bases, with 10 bases between. The germline gives CDR1 SGHVS, CDR2 FQNEAQ. The CDR3 region has the DNA TGTGCCAGCAGCTTACAGGGGAGCGACTATGGCTACACCTTC. This sequence encodes CASSLQGSDYGYTF.

The rearrangement uses TRBV5-1 and TRBJ2-1; 12 nucleotides agree with TRBD1. Trimming removed 3 bases from V and 8 bases from J; junction bases left unmatched: 6. Looked up from germline, CDR1 is SGHRS and CDR2 is YFSETQ. The CDR3 is 15 amino acids. The CDR3 spells CASSSGQGAFDEQFF. CDR3 DNA: TGCGCCAGCAGCTCGGGACAGGGGGCTTTCGATGAGCAGTTCTTC.

Concerning this clone itself: Other DNA sequences within the sample encode an identical CDR3. The V and J genes are TRBV19 and TRBJ1-5, with TRBD1 identical over 8 bases. This CDR3 comprises 14 residues. The V gene's germline CDR1 is LNHDA and CDR2 SQIVND (reference sequence). Trimming removed 5 bases from V and 2 bases from J; junction bases left unmatched: 2. CDR3 nucleotide sequence: TGTGCCAGTAGTGTGACAGGGGGCAATCAGCCCCAGCATTTT. This gives the protein CASSVTGGNQPQHF.

The chain combines TRBV27 with TRBJ2-7, with a possible D match to TRBD2 (5 bases). Germline V gene lookup returns CDR1 MNHEY and CDR2 SMNVEV (reference sequence). The length of the CDR3 is 16 residues. Trimming left V 4 bases short and J 3 bases short, with 19 bases between. This chain's CDR3 is CASSSLRGGNYYEQYF. The CDR3 region has the DNA TGTGCCAGCAGTTCCCTCCGCGGAGGAAATTACTACGAGCAGTACTTC.

The rearrangement uses TRBV6-2 or TRBV6-3 and TRBJ2-7; 9 nucleotides line up with TRBD1. The germline V gene has CDR1 MNHEY and CDR2 SVGEGT. The CDR3 loop spans 14 amino acids. V was pared by 5 bases and J by 4 bases, with 6 bases of the junction left unmatched. The CDR3, as DNA: TGTGCCAGCAGTCACCGGGACAGGGCTTACGAGCAGTACTTC. This codes for CASSHRDRAYEQYF.

The V and J genes are TRBV7-2 and TRBJ2-1; TRBD2 matches 8 bases. The germline gives CDR1 SGHTA, CDR2 FQGNSA. The CDR3 consists of 13 residues. The V and J ends lost 5 bases and 14 bases, in that order; junction bases with no gene match: 11. The CDR3 sequence: CASSVETGGAEFF. Here the CDR3 DNA reads TGTGCCAGCAGCGTTGAGACGGGGGGGGCCGAGTTCTTC.

V is TRBV27 and J is TRBJ1-5; TRBD1 might be the D (6 bases). V was cut by 3 bases and J by 0 bases, with 6 bases left in between. Germline CDR1 reads MNHEY; CDR2 reads SMNVEV (reference sequence). The CDR3 consists of 14 residues. The CDR3 sequence is CASSLTGSNQPQHF. CDR3 in DNA: TGTGCCAGCAGTTTGACAGGTAGCAATCAGCCCCAGCATTTT.

The table lists this clone with a count of one. This chain connects TRBV7-2 to TRBJ2-7; TRBD2 matches 9 bases. Germline V CDR1 and CDR2: SGHTA, FQGNSA. The CDR3 has 15 residues. Unmatched junction bases numbered 5, after V lost 5 bases and J lost 0 bases. The CDR3 spells CASSTRTSASYEQYF. For the CDR3, the DNA is TGTGCCAGCAGCACCCGGACTAGCGCCTCCTACGAGCAGTACTTC.

The chain couples TRBV4-1 to TRBJ1-2; D remains ambiguous. The germline V and J ends were trimmed by 1 base and 1 base, with 10 bases remaining between them. Germline lookup yields CDR1 MGHRA and CDR2 YSYEKL. The CDR3 sequence is 15 residues long. The CDR3 DNA sequence: TGCGCCAGCAGCCAAGTTTCTCAGTTTAACTATGGCTACACCTTC. Translation gives CASSQVSQFNYGYTF.

This chain joins TRBV18 and TRBJ2-1; TRBD2 matches 8 bases. The CDR3 is 17 amino acids. V shed 0 bases, J shed 1 base, and the junction held 5 bases outside the gene matches. Germline V lookup: CDR1 KGHSH, CDR2 LQKENI. The CDR3 loop reads CASSPPSSGMSYNEQFF. The CDR3 nucleotides are TGTGCCAGCTCACCACCGAGTAGCGGGATGTCCTACAATGAGCAGTTCTTC.

The V gene is TRBV19, the J gene TRBJ1-1, with TRBD1 matching 10 bases. Germline trimming cut 5 bases from V and 10 bases from J; bases unmatched to any gene: 7. CDR3 length: 13 amino acids. Germline loops: CDR1 LNHDA, CDR2 SQIVND (reference sequence). The CDR3 region has the DNA TGTGCCAGTAGTCCGAGACAGGGGGCCGGAGCTTTCTTT. Translation: CASSPRQGAGAFF.

The V call is TRBV7-9, the J call TRBJ2-2, with TRBD1 matching over 8 bases. This CDR3 contains 19 residues. CDR1 SEHNR and CDR2 FQNEAQ come from the germline V gene (reference sequence). The V and J ends lost 4 bases and 1 base, in that order; junction bases with no gene match: 14. The CDR3, as DNA: TGTGCCAGCAGCTCGTCAAAGTCCAGGGGGCTCCTGAACACCGGGGAGCTGTTTTTT. This codes for CASSSSKSRGLLNTGELFF.

V usage is TRBV27 and J usage is TRBJ2-1; D is possibly TRBD1 (5 bases). Germline V lookup: CDR1 MNHEY, CDR2 SMNVEV (reference sequence). The CDR3 covers 15 residues. V was pared by 5 bases and J by 5 bases, with 16 bases between. DNA of the CDR3: TGTGCCAGCAGTCCAGGCCGGCTAGGGGACAATGAGCAGTTCTTC. Protein sequence: CASSPGRLGDNEQFF.

V is TRBV20-1 and J is TRBJ1-2; D is ambiguous. The CDR3 sequence is 11 residues long. V lost 3 bases and J lost 1, with 3 bases in between. CDR1 DFQATT and CDR2 SNEGSKA come from the germline V gene (reference sequence). CDR3 loop: CSASLNYGYTF. DNA for the CDR3: TGCAGTGCTAGCCTTAACTATGGCTACACCTTC.

The V and J genes are TRBV20-1 and TRBJ2-7; D possibly corresponds to TRBD1 (5 bases). CDR3 length: 11 amino acids. Trimming left V 3 bases short and J 5 bases short, with 8 bases between. Per germline, CDR1 DFQATT and CDR2 SNEGSKA (reference sequence). CDR3 sequence: CSARGRNEQYF. The CDR3 coding sequence is TGCAGTGCTAGGGGGCGGAACGAGCAGTACTTC.